This T cell receptor beta chain came from a study of CD8 T cells in Susac syndrome. Trimming removed 3 bases at V and 5 bases at J, with 10 bases between. The CDR3 is made up of 13 amino acids. From germline, CDR1 is MNHNS and CDR2 SASEGT. Random-hexamer reverse transcription was applied to about 0.5 to 1 ug RNA. Amplification of TCR beta CDR3 used immunoSEQ multiplex PCR across 54 Vbeta and 13 Jbeta. Using its own MiXCR run on the immunoSEQ multiplex PCR reads, TCRdb lists one record per CDR3 protein. The sample shows about 210,000 distinct CDR3 sequences, 90% to 95% of them seen only once. The V call is TRBV6-1, the J call TRBJ2-5; perhaps D is TRBD1 or TRBD2 (5 bases each). Sequencing used CD4+ T cells from PBMCs. This sequence originates from a human donor in good health. The CDR3 protein is CASSDSGTETQYF. The CDR3 bases are TGTGCCAGCAGTGATTCTGGGACGGAGACCCAGTACTTC.